This T cell receptor beta chain originates from a study of shared clonotypes between healthy human individuals. Profiling relied on immunoSEQ multiplex PCR, and the TCRdb table lists in-frame clones only, not all of them. This table holds more than 2 million clones, approximately 95% found once. Per germline, CDR1 LNHDA and CDR2 SQIVND (reference sequence). With V trimmed by 10 bases and J by 6 bases, 4 bases remained unmatched. The CDR3 spans 13 residues. Whole-study findings and limits: In this cohort, only blood was sampled, and tissue repertoires likely differ. A handful of donors held about 5% of naive CD4 clonotypes in common. Few donors limited the genetic and exposure-history diversity represented.

In the case of this clone: Its matching antigen is unknown. Other nucleotide sequences from this sample produce the same CDR3.

This receptor was taken from a man between 18 and 35 years old in good health. Sequenced material: naive CD4+ T cells sorted from blood. Subset defined: CD45RA+ positively selected. The genes are TRBV19 and TRBJ1-6, with 9 bases that match TRBD1. The CDR3 region is CATQGQGNSPLHF. Here the CDR3 DNA reads TGTGCCACCCAGGGACAGGGTAATTCACCCCTCCACTTT.